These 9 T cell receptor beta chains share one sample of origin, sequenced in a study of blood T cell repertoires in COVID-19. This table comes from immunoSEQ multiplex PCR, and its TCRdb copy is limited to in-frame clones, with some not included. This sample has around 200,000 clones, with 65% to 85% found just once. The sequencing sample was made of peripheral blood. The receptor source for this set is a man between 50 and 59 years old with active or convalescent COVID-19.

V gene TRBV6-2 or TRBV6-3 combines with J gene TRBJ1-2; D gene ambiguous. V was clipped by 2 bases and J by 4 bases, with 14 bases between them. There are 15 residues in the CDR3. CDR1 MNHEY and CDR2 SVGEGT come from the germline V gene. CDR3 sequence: CASSYAWTNSYGYTF. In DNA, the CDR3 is TGTGCCAGCAGTTACGCCTGGACTAACTCCTATGGCTACACCTTC.

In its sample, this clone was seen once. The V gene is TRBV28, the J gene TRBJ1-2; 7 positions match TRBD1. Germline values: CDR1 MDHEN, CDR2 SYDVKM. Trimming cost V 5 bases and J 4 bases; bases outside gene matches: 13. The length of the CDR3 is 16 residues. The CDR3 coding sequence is TGTGCCAGCAGTCCCAACCTACAGGGGCGCCCCTATGGCTACACCTTC. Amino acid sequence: CASSPNLQGRPYGYTF.

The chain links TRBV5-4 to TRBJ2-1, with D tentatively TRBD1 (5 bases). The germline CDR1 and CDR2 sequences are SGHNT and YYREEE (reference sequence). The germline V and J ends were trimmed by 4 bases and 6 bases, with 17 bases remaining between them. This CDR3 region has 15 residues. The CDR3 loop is CASSPRVGIPNEQFF. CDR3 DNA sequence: TGTGCCAGCAGCCCCAGGGTGGGGATTCCCAATGAGCAGTTCTTC.

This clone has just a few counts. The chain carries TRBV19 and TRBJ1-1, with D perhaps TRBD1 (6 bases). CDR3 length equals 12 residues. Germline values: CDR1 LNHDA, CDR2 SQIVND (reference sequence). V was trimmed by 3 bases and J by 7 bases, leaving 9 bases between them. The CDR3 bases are TGTGCCAGTAGTATCGTGACAGGTGAAGCTTTCTTT. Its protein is CASSIVTGEAFF.

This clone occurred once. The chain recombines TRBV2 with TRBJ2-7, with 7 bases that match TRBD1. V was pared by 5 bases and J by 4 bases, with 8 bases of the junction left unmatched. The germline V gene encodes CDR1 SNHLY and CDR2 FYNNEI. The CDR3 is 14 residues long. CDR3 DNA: TGTGCCAGCAGTTCCCGACAGGGTCGGTACGAGCAGTACTTC. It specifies CASSSRQGRYEQYF.

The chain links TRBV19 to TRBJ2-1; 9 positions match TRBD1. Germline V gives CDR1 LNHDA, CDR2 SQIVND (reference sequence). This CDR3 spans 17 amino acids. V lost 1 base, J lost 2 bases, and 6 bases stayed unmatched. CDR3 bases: TGTGCCAGTAGTATAGCCCCGGGACAGGGACCCTACAATGAGCAGTTCTTC. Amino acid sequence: CASSIAPGQGPYNEQFF. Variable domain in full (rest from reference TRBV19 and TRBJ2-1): DGGITQSPKYLFRKEGQNVTLSCEQNLNHDAMYWYRQDPGQGLRLIYYSQIVNDFQKGDIAEGYSVSREKKESFPLTVTSAQKNPTAFYLCASSIAPGQGPYNEQFFGPGTRLTVL.

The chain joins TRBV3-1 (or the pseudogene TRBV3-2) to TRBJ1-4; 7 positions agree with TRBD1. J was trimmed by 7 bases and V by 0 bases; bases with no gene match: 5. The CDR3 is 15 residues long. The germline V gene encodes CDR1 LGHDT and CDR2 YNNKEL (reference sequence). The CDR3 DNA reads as TGTGCCAGCAGCCAAGAGACAGGGTTCGGTGAAAAACTGTTTTTT. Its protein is CASSQETGFGEKLFF.

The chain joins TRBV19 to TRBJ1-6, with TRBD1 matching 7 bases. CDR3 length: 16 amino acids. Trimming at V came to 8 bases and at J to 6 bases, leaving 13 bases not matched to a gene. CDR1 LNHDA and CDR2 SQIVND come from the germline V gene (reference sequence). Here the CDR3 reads CASGHTLGQLNSPLHF. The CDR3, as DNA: TGTGCCAGTGGACATACCCTGGGACAGCTTAATTCACCCCTCCACTTT.

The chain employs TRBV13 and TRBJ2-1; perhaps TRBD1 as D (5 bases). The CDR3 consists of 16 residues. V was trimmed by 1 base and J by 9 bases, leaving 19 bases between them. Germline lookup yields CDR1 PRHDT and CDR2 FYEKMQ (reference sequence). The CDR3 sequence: CASSLAGQRLVGEQFF. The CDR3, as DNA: TGTGCCAGCAGCTTAGCCGGACAAAGGCTGGTTGGTGAGCAGTTCTTC.